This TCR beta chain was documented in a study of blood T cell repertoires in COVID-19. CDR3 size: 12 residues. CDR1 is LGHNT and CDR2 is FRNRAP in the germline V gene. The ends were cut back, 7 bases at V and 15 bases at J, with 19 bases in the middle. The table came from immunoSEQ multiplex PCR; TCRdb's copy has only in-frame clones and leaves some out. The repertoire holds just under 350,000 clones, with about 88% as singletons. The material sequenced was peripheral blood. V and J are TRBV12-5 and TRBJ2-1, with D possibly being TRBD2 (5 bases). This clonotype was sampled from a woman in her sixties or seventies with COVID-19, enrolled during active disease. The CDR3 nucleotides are TGTGCTAGTGCTGGGCTTCTCGGACTGGGGTTCTTC. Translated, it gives CASAGLLGLGFF.